This T cell receptor beta chain was recovered during a study of T cells after yellow fever vaccination. TCRdb re-derived calls from the 5' RACE reads in MiXCR, one entry per CDR3 protein. This repertoire shows 250,000 to 400,000 distinct CDR3 sequences, 4.1% found once; its top ten account for around 25%. This clonotype was seen a few times. The sample consisted of PBMCs, taken 5 days after the yellow fever booster vaccination. The TCR comes from a man between 18 and 35 years old who received the YFV17D yellow fever vaccine.

The CDR3 DNA reads as TGTGCCAGCAGCTGGGGTGATGTTAGACTTAACTATGGCTACACCTTC. It is translated as CASSWGDVRLNYGYTF. V and J are TRBV7-9 and TRBJ1-2; D is uncertain. Trimming cost V 4 bases and J 1 base, with 16 bases left between them. Germline V gene lookup returns CDR1 SEHNR and CDR2 FQNEAQ (reference sequence). This CDR3 is 16 amino acids long.